This T cell receptor beta chain was found in a study of graft-versus-host responses after intestinal transplantation. Study background: Each transplant was multivisceral, liver-intestinal, or isolated intestinal. Study-wide results and limits: Some GvH clones appeared in ileal mucosa or blood before recipient bone marrow.

With V trimmed by 2 bases and J by 10 bases, 13 bases remained unmatched. Germline CDR1 reads MGHRA; CDR2 reads YSYEKL. This CDR3 spans 16 amino acids. This clone has a handful of counts. Its specificity is unknown. The protocol was immunoSEQ multiplex PCR, while the TCRdb copy is restricted to in-frame clones and leaves out a portion. This table has 65,000 to 90,000 clones, about 91% appearing once. This chain connects TRBV4-1 to TRBJ2-3; 9 bases map to TRBD1. The sequence was obtained from a human donor who was the organ donor for an intestinal transplant. This specimen was unstimulated CD8+ T cells sorted from spleen or lymph node cells, taken before transplant. The CDR3 is CASSQWDRVDISAQYF. Here the CDR3 DNA reads TGCGCCAGCAGCCAATGGGACAGGGTCGACATATCGGCGCAGTATTTT.